This TCR beta chain appears in the sequencing data of a study of blood T cell repertoires in COVID-19. Overall study context: Sites in the United States, Italy and Spain provided acute and convalescent COVID-19 samples. In each case, the material was cDNA or gDNA derived from T cells, B-cell-depleted T cells, or PBMCs.

Unmatched junction bases numbered 12, after V lost 3 bases and J lost 2 bases. Germline loops: CDR1 LNHNV, CDR2 YYDKDF (reference sequence). CDR3 length: 20 amino acids. The authors' processing: Amplified reference gene primers provided the basis for estimating nucleated cell counts. Some clones are missing from TCRdb's copy, which holds only in-frame ones; the method was immunoSEQ multiplex PCR. V, J and clone size derive from that table, while D and trimming were established from the DNA sequence. The top ten clones hold around a tenth of a sample with 160,000 or so clones, 84% of them seen once. Sequenced: peripheral blood. This TCR came from a woman in her forties or fifties with acute or convalescent COVID-19. The V and J genes are TRBV15 and TRBJ2-5, with 16 nucleotides matching TRBD2. In DNA form, the CDR3 reads TGTGCCACCAGCAGGGCGGTGGGACTAGCGGGGGGGGACGCACAAGAGACCCAGTACTTC. The encoded protein is CATSRAVGLAGGDAQETQYF.